The clone carrying this T cell receptor beta chain has more than one count but fewer than ten. What it binds is unknown. This sample is drawn from a study of T-cell memory formation after mild COVID-19. Study in general: TCR clusters were largely donor specific. Findings of the study overall: Later expanders leaned toward CD4+, whereas clones contracting from day 15 to 85 were balanced CD4/CD8.

A 5'RACE reaction primed in the constant segment made cDNA libraries of TCR alpha and TCR beta, and these carried sample barcodes and UMIs. TCRdb reanalysed the 5' RACE reads using MiXCR and keeps one entry per CDR3 protein. In the table there are about 340,000 distinct CDR3 sequences, under 15% of which are singletons. Trimming removed 4 bases from V and 5 bases from J; junction bases left unmatched: 1. Per germline, CDR1 DFQATT and CDR2 SNEGSKA (reference sequence). CDR3 length: 13 residues. This TCR was recovered from a man aged 18 to 30 who had mild COVID-19 (a few samples of this study predate the infection). Cell type and time point are not known. Sequencing was carried out using PBMCs or a T cell subset sorted from them (not recorded which). The chain recombines TRBV20-1 with TRBJ2-3; 12 bases line up with TRBD2. CDR3 sequence: CSATSGGGDTQYF. Written as DNA, the CDR3 is TGCAGTGCTACTAGCGGGGGGGGAGATACGCAGTATTTT.